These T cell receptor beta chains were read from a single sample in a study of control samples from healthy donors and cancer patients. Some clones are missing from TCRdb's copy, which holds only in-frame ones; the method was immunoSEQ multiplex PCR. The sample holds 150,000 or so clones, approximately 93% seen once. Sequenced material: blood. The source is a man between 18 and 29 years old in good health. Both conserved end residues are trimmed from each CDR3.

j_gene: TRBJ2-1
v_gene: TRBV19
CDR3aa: ASSMYQVNEQF

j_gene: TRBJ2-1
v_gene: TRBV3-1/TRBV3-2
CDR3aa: ASSQRGEVL

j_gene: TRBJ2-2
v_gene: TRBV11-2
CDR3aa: ASSFLVAGANTGELF

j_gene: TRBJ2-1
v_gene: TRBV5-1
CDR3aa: ASSSRLAGGLGTYNEQF

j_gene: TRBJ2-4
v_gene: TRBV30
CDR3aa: ASGQGGKNIQY

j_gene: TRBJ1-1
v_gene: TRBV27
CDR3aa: ASSFRGVHTEAF

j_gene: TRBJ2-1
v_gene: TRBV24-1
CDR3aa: ATSDKTSGSLGEQF

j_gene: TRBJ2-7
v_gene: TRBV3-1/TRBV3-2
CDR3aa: ASSQVSAYKQY

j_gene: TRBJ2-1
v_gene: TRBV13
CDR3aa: ASSLTPDSRDEQF

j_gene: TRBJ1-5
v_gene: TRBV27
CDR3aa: ASSLEGSGGPQH

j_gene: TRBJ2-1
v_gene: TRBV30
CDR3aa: AWSVRGNEQF

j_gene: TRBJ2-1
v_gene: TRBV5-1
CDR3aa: ASSLPRTGGFEQF

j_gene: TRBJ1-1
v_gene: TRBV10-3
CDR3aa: AIGKQGLGVDTEAF

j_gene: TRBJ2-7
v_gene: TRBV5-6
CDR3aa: ASSIGPEQY

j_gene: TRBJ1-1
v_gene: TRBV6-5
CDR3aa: ASSYREGMFTF

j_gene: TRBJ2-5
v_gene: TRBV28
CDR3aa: ASRGGQETQY

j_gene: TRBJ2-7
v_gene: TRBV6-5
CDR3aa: ASSSRGTPAYEQY

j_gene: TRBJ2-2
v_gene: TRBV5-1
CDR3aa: ASRGDRNTGELF

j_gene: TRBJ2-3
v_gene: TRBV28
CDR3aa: ASSLFVLDTQY

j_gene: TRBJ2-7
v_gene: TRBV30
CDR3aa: AWSLRLAAGDEQY

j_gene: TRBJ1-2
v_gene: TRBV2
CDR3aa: ASSEDRAGQGKSGYT

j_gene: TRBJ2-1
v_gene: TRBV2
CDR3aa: ASSPRGGDNEQF

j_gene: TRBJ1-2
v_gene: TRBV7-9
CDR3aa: ASTLTDQGTLYGYT

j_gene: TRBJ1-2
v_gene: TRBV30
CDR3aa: AWSVQGGGYT

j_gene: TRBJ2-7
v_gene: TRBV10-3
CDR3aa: AIRRIQGNEQY

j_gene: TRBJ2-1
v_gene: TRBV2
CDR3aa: ARTGQISSSSYNEQF

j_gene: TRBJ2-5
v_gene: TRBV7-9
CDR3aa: ASSFQSTGSETQY

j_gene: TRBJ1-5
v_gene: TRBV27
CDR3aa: ASSHQQPQH

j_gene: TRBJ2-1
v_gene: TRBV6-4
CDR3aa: ASSDDTYNEQF

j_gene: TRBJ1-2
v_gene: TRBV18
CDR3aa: ASSPPAQGGWTGYT

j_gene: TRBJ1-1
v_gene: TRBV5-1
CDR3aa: ASSLGRGPPSTEAF

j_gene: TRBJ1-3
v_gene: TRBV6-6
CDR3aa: ASSYAGNTIY

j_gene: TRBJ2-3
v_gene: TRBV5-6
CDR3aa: ASSLVQGNTDTQY

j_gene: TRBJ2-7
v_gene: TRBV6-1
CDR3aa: ASSELGRGYEQY

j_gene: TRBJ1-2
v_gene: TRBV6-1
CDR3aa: ASSEGLRRGARGYT

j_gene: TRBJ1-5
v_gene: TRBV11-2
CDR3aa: ASSPRPGNQPQH

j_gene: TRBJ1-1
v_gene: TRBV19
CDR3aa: ASTATGWPTGAF